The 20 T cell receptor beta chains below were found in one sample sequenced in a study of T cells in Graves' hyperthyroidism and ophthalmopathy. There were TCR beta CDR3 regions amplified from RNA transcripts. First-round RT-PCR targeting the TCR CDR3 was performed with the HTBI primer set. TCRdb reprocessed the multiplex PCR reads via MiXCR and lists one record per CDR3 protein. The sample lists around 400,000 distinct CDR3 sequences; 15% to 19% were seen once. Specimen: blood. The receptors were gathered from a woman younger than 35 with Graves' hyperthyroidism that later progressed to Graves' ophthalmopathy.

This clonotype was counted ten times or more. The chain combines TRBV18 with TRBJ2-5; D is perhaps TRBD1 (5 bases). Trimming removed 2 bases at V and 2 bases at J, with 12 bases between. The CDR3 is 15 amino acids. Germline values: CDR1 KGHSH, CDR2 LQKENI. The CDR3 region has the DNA TGTGCCAGCTCACCAACGCCCCAGGGTCAAGAGACCCAGTACTTC. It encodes CASSPTPQGQETQYF.

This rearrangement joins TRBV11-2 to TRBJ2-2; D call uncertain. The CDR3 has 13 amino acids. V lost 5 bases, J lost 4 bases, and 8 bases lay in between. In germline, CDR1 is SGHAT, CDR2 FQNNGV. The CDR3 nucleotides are TGTGCCAGCAGCCCGGGTCCCACCGGGGAGCTGTTTTTT. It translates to CASSPGPTGELFF.

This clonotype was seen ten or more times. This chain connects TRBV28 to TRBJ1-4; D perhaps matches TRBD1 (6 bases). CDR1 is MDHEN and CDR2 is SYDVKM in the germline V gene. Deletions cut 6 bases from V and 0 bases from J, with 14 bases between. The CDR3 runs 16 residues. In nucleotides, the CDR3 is TGTGCCAGCAGCAAACAGGGAAGGGCAACTAATGAAAAACTGTTTTTT. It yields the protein CASSKQGRATNEKLFF. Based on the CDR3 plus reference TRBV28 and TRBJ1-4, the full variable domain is DVKVTQSSRYLVKRTGEKVFLECVQDMDHENMFWYRQDPGLGLRLIYFSYDVKMKEKGDIPEGYSVSREKKERFSLILESASTNQTSMYLCASSKQGRATNEKLFFGSGTQLSVL.

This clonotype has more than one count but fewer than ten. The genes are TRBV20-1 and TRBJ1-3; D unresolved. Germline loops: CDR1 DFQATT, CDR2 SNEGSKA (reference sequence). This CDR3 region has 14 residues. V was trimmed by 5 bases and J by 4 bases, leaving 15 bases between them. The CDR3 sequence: CSAHPLGRGNTIYF. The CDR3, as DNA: TGCAGTGCTCATCCCCTCGGGCGGGGAAACACCATATATTTT.

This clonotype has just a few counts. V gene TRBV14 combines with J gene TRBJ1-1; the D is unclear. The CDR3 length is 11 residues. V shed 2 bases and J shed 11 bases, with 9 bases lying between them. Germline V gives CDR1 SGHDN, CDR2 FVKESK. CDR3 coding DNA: TGTGCCAGCAGCCAAACCGGGAGGGCTTTCTTT. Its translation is CASSQTGRAFF.

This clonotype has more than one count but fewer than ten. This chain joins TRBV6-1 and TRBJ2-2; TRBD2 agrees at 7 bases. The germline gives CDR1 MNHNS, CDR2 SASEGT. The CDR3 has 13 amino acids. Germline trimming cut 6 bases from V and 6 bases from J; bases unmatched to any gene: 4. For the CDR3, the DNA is TGTGCCAGCAGGGGAGGGAATTCCGGGGAGCTGTTTTTT. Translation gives CASRGGNSGELFF.

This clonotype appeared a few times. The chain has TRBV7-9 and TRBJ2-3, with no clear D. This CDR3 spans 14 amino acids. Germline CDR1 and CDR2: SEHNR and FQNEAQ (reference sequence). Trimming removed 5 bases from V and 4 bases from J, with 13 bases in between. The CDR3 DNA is TGTGCCAGCAGCGCCGTTGTGCTGGCAGATACGCAGTATTTT. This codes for CASSAVVLADTQYF. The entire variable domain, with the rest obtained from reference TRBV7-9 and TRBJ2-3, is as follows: DTGVSQNPRHKITKRGQNVTFRCDPISEHNRLYWYRQTLGQGPEFLTYFQNEAQLEKSRLLSDRFSAERPKGSFSTLEIQRTEQGDSAMYLCASSAVVLADTQYFGPGTRLTVL.

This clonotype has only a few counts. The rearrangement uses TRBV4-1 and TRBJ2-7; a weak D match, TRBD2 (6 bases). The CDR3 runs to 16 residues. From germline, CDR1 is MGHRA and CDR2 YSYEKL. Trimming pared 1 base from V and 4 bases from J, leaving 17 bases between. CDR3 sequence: CASSQVVWRGSYEQYF. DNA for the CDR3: TGCGCCAGCAGCCAAGTTGTCTGGCGGGGCTCGTACGAGCAGTACTTC.

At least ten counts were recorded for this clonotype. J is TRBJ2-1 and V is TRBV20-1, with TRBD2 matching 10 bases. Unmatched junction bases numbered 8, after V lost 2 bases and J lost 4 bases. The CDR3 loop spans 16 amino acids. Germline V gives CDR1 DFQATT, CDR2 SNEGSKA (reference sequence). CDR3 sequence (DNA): TGCAGTGCTAGACCGACTAGCGGGCCGGAATACAATGAGCAGTTCTTC. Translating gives CSARPTSGPEYNEQFF.

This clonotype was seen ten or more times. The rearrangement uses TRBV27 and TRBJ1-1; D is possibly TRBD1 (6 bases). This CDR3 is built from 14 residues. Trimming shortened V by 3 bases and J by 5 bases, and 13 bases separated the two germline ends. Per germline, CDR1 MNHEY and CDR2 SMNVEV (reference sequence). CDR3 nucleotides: TGTGCCAGCAGTTTGTGGGGGCTAGGTACTGAAGCTTTCTTT. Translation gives CASSLWGLGTEAFF.

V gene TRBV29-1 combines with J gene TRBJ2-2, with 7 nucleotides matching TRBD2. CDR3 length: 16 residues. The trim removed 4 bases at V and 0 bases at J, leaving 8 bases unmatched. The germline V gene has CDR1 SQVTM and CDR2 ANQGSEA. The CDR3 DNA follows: TGCAGCGTTGGCCGGGACTACTATTCGAACACCGGGGAGCTGTTTTTT. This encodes CSVGRDYYSNTGELFF.

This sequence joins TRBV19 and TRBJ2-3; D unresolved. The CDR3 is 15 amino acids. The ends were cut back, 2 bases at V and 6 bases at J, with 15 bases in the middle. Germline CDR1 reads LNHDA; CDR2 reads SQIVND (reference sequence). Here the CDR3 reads CASSISPHPADTQYF. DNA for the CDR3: TGTGCCAGTAGTATATCTCCCCACCCGGCGGATACGCAGTATTTT.

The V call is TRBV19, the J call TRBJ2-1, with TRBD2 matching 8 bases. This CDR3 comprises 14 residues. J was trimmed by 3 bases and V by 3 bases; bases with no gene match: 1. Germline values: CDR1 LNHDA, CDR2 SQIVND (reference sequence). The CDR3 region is CASSMREVYNEQFF. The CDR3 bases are TGTGCCAGTAGTATGCGGGAGGTCTACAATGAGCAGTTCTTC.

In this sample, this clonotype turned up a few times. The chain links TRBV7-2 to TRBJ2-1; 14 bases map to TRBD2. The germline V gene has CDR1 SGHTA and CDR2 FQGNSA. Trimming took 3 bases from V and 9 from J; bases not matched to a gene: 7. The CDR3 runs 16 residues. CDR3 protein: CASSLAGLAGGIEQFF. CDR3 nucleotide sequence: TGTGCCAGCAGCTTGGCAGGACTAGCGGGAGGTATTGAGCAGTTCTTC.

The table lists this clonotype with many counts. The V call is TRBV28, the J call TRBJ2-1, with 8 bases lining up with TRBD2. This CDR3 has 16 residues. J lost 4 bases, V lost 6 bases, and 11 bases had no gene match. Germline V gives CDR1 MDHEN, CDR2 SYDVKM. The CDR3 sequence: CASSGKSGSRYNEQFF. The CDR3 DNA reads TGTGCCAGCAGCGGGAAAAGCGGGAGTAGGTACAATGAGCAGTTCTTC.

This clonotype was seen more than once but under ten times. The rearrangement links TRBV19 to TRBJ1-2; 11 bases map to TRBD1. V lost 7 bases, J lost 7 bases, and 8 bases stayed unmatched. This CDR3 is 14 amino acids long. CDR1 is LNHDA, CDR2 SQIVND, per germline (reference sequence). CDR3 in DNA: TGTGCCAGTACCCTGGACAGGGGGCATCGTGGCTACACCTTC. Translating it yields CASTLDRGHRGYTF. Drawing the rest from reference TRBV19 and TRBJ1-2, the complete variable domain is DGGITQSPKYLFRKEGQNVTLSCEQNLNHDAMYWYRQDPGQGLRLIYYSQIVNDFQKGDIAEGYSVSREKKESFPLTVTSAQKNPTAFYLCASTLDRGHRGYTFGSGTRLTVV.

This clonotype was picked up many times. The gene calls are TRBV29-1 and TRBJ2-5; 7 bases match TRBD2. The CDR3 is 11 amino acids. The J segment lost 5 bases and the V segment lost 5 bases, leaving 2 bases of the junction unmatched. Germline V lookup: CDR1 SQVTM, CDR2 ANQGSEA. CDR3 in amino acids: CSVFGGETQYF. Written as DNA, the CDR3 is TGCAGCGTTTTCGGGGGGGAGACCCAGTACTTC.

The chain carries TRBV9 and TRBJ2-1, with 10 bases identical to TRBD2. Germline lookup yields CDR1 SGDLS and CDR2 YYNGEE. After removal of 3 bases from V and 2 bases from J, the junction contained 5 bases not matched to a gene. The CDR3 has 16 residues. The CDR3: CASSAWTSGPYNEQFF. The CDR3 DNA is TGTGCCAGCAGCGCCTGGACTAGCGGCCCCTACAATGAGCAGTTCTTC. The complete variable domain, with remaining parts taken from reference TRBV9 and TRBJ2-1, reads DSGVTQTPKHLITATGQRVTLRCSPRSGDLSVYWYQQSLDQGLQFLIQYYNGEERAKGNILERFSAQQFPDLHSELNLSSLELGDSALYFCASSAWTSGPYNEQFFGPGTRLTVL.

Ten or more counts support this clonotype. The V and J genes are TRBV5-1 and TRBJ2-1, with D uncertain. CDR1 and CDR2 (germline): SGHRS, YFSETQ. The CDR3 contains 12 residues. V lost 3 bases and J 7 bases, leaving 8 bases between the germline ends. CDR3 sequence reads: CASSSLTNEQFF. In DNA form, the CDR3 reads TGCGCCAGCAGCTCCCTTACAAATGAGCAGTTCTTC.

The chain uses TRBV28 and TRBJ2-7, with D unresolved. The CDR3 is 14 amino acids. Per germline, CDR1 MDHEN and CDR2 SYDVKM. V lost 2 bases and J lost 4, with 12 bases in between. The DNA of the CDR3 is TGTGCCAGCAGTTTAGGCAGACCGACGTACGAGCAGTACTTC. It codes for CASSLGRPTYEQYF. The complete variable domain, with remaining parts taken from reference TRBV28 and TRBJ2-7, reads DVKVTQSSRYLVKRTGEKVFLECVQDMDHENMFWYRQDPGLGLRLIYFSYDVKMKEKGDIPEGYSVSREKKERFSLILESASTNQTSMYLCASSLGRPTYEQYFGPGTRLTVT.